The clone carrying this T cell receptor beta chain was picked up many times. Using quantitative 5'-RACE with molecular barcodes, the authors made TCR beta libraries. From the 5' RACE reads, TCRdb called clonotypes with MiXCR, one entry per CDR3 protein. The table shows fewer than 200,000 distinct CDR3 sequences, with around 9.6% occurring only once. The data were taken from a study of CD8 T cells in ankylosing spondylitis. CDR3 size: 13 residues. V was trimmed by 4 bases and J by 4 bases, leaving 8 bases between them. Sequenced: blood, either unsorted or a sorted T cell fraction (not recorded which). The TCR was taken from a female donor with ankylosing spondylitis or in good health (not recorded which). This rearrangement joins TRBV12-3 or TRBV12-4 to TRBJ1-5; D might be TRBD1 (5 bases). The CDR3 coding sequence is TGTGCCAGCAGTTGGGGGATGAATCAGCCCCAGCATTTT. Translation: CASSWGMNQPQHF.